This entry lists 28 T cell receptor beta chains sequenced from one sample in a study of read filtering for tumor transcriptome and immune sequencing. From about 400 ng of RNA, a library with molecular barcoded alpha/delta and beta/gamma adaptors was made. TCRdb re-called the reads through MiXCR, storing one row per CDR3 protein. This sample has 40,000 to 50,000 distinct CDR3 sequences; roughly 19% occur once, and the top ten carry 15%. Sample: a population of CD138-negative cells sorted from bone marrow. All receptors derive from a donor aged 40 or older with multiple myeloma.

This clonotype was observed at least ten times. The chain has TRBV29-1 and TRBJ2-6; D is uncertain. CDR1 is SQVTM, CDR2 ANQGSEA, per germline. The CDR3 runs to 13 residues. Between the trimmed V and J ends, which lost 6 bases and 4 bases, there was a span of 10 bases. The CDR3 spells CSVLPSGANVLTF. The CDR3 DNA reads TGCAGCGTCCTCCCATCGGGGGCCAACGTCCTGACTTTC.

About this clonotype: A much larger clone differs by one base, so this may be a read error. The V and J genes are TRBV20-1 and TRBJ2-3; 12 positions match TRBD1. This CDR3 region has 14 residues. The V and J ends lost 5 bases and 8 bases, in that order; junction bases with no gene match: 8. The germline V gene has CDR1 DFQATT and CDR2 SNEGSKA (reference sequence). The CDR3 DNA is TGCAGTGCTGGCCCGGGACAGGGGGCAGGTACGCAGTATTTT. Its protein is CSAGPGQGAGTQYF.

This clonotype was seen at least ten times. V and J are TRBV7-2 and TRBJ2-1; TRBD1 matches 9 bases. V was pared by 5 bases and J by 4 bases, with 6 bases of the junction left unmatched. This CDR3 is 15 amino acids long. Germline CDR1 and CDR2: SGHTA and FQGNSA. For the CDR3, the DNA is TGTGCCAGCAGCCAGTCCGGGACAGGGTACAATGAGCAGTTCTTC. Translated, it gives CASSQSGTGYNEQFF.

Ten or more counts support this clonotype. The chain employs TRBV3-1 and TRBJ2-3; perhaps TRBD1 as D (5 bases). Trimming cost V 4 bases and J 4 bases, with 21 bases left between them. This CDR3 has 17 residues. Germline V gene sequence: CDR1 LGHDT, CDR2 YNNKEL (reference sequence). CDR3 amino acids: CASSPRTRLEGADTQYF. In DNA form, the CDR3 reads TGTGCCAGCAGCCCGCGGACAAGATTAGAAGGGGCAGATACGCAGTATTTT.

This clonotype came up many times. V usage is TRBV18 and J usage is TRBJ1-1; D ambiguous. Germline CDR1 is KGHSH and CDR2 is LQKENI. There are 13 residues in the CDR3. Trimming stripped 7 bases from V and 3 bases from J, with 12 bases between. The CDR3 sequence is CASCSHQDTEAFF. CDR3 nucleotide sequence: TGTGCCAGCTGCAGCCATCAAGACACTGAAGCTTTCTTT.

This clonotype occurred many times. V gene TRBV19 combines with J gene TRBJ2-5; the D is unclear. The CDR3 spans 15 residues. CDR1 is LNHDA, CDR2 SQIVND, per germline (reference sequence). V was trimmed by 9 bases and J by 5 bases, leaving 22 bases between them. CDR3 bases: TGTGCCAGCAATTACCGACACAATGCCATGGAGACCCAGTACTTC. Protein: CASNYRHNAMETQYF.

The chain carries TRBV11-2 and TRBJ2-1; D possibly corresponds to TRBD2 (6 bases). Germline lookup yields CDR1 SGHAT and CDR2 FQNNGV. Trimming pared 5 bases from V and 8 bases from J, leaving 16 bases between. The CDR3 length is 14 residues. This CDR3 reads CASSPRPEGDEQFF. Written as DNA, the CDR3 is TGTGCCAGCAGCCCGCGTCCGGAGGGCGATGAGCAGTTCTTC.

As regards this clonotype: One junction end disagrees with the germline gene, perhaps due to a read error. The CDR3 sequence is CSVVLLAGINYDERFF. The CDR3 DNA is TGCAGCGTTGTTTTACTAGCGGGCATCAACTACGATGAGCGGTTCTTC. J is TRBJ2-1 and V is TRBV29-1, with TRBD2 matching over 9 bases. Germline CDR1 is SQVTM and CDR2 is ANQGSEA. This CDR3 is built from 16 residues.

This clonotype was recorded many times. The chain is built from TRBV12-3 or TRBV12-4 and TRBJ1-4; TRBD1 matches at 8 bases. The V and J ends lost 1 base and 7 bases, in that order; junction bases with no gene match: 5. This CDR3 has 15 amino acids. CDR3 amino acids: CASSLDGRGREKLFF. As DNA, the CDR3 is TGTGCCAGCAGTTTAGATGGCAGGGGGCGTGAAAAACTGTTTTTT.

As to this clonotype: The likely explanation is a read error, given a far larger clone one base away. The chain combines TRBV6-1 with TRBJ2-1; perhaps TRBD2 as D (6 bases). Trimming cost V 5 bases and J 3 bases, with 17 bases left between them. CDR3 length equals 16 residues. The germline V gene has CDR1 MNHNS and CDR2 SASEGT. The CDR3 region has the DNA TGTGCCAGCAGTCCGACGGGACTTAAAAGCTACAATGAGCAGTTCTTC. Its protein product is CASSPTGLKSYNEQFF.

As DNA, the CDR3 is TGTGCCAACCGCAATTCACCCGGGACTAGCGACATAGATACGCAGTATTTT. Translation: CANRNSPGTSDIDTQYF. This chain connects TRBV6-2 or TRBV6-3 to TRBJ2-3; TRBD2 agrees at 10 bases. Germline V gives CDR1 MNHEY, CDR2 SVGEGT. The CDR3 contains 17 residues. V was clipped by 10 bases and J by 5 bases; unmatched bases: 18.

This clonotype has ten or more counts. The rearrangement uses TRBV20-1 and TRBJ2-7; the D gene is possibly TRBD2 (6 bases). The CDR3 has 14 residues. Per the germline V gene, CDR1 is DFQATT and CDR2 is SNEGSKA (reference sequence). Trimming took 3 bases from V and 2 from J, leaving 14 bases between them. The CDR3 region is CSARGGLAPYEQYF. The CDR3 nucleotides are TGCAGTGCTAGGGGGGGACTGGCCCCCTACGAGCAGTACTTC.

This clonotype has at least ten counts. V is TRBV14 and J is TRBJ2-6; D gene unclear. This CDR3 spans 15 amino acids. V lost 4 bases and J lost 1, with 8 bases in between. CDR1 is SGHDN, CDR2 FVKESK, per germline. The CDR3 nucleotides read TGTGCCAGCAGCCGACAACGTTCTGGGGCCAACGTCCTGACTTTC. This encodes CASSRQRSGANVLTF.

In its sample, this clonotype was seen a few times. The chain uses TRBV5-1 and TRBJ1-1, with unresolved D. Germline values: CDR1 SGHRS, CDR2 YFSETQ. CDR3 length: 12 amino acids. Trimming removed 1 base from V and 5 bases from J, with 6 bases in between. In nucleotides, the CDR3 is TGCGCCAGCAGCTTGACTGGGACTGAAGCTTTCTTT. It encodes CASSLTGTEAFF.

This clonotype was picked up many times. The chain recombines TRBV5-4 with TRBJ2-1, with D unclear. The length of the CDR3 is 13 residues. V was trimmed by 3 bases and J by 0 bases, leaving 4 bases between them. Germline V gives CDR1 SGHNT, CDR2 YYREEE (reference sequence). The DNA of the CDR3 is TGTGCCAGCAGCTCTGGCTCCTACAATGAGCAGTTCTTC. Amino acids: CASSSGSYNEQFF. The full variable domain, its missing parts supplied by reference TRBV5-4 and TRBJ2-1, is ETGVTQSPTHLIKTRGQQVTLRCSSQSGHNTVSWYQQALGQGPQFIFQYYREEENGRGNFPPRFSGLQFPNYSSELNVNALELDDSALYLCASSSGSYNEQFFGPGTRLTVL.

This clonotype was recorded many times. The chain links TRBV29-1 to TRBJ2-5; 9 positions agree with TRBD2. The CDR3 runs 13 residues. With V trimmed by 5 bases and J by 5 bases, 6 bases remained unmatched. Germline V gene data show CDR1 as SQVTM and CDR2 as ANQGSEA. CDR3 in amino acids: CSVLAGIGETQYF. CDR3 sequence (DNA): TGCAGCGTTCTAGCGGGAATTGGGGAGACCCAGTACTTC.

This clonotype was seen many times. V usage is TRBV7-2 and J usage is TRBJ2-5, with D unresolved. Per the germline V gene, CDR1 is SGHTA and CDR2 is FQGNSA. The CDR3 is made up of 13 amino acids. Between the trimmed V and J ends, which lost 5 bases and 4 bases, there was a span of 11 bases. The chain's CDR3 is CASSRSVTETQYF. The CDR3 bases are TGTGCCAGCAGCCGGAGCGTCACAGAGACCCAGTACTTC.

This clonotype was detected a few times. The J gene is TRBJ1-2, the V gene TRBV7-2; D gene uncertain. CDR3 length: 14 residues. CDR1 and CDR2 (germline): SGHTA, FQGNSA. V was cut by 1 base and J by 2 bases, with 8 bases left in between. Here the CDR3 reads CASSLGGQNYGYTF. DNA for the CDR3: TGTGCCAGCAGCTTAGGCGGGCAGAACTATGGCTACACCTTC. Complete variable domain (other parts from reference TRBV7-2 and TRBJ1-2): GAGVSQSPSNKVTEKGKDVELRCDPISGHTALYWYRQSLGQGLEFLIYFQGNSAPDKSGLPSDRFSAERTGGSVSTLTIQRTQQEDSAVYLCASSLGGQNYGYTFGSGTRLTVV.

A note on this clonotype: Without the conserved terminal phenylalanine or tryptophan, this CDR3 likely stems from a read error. The V call is TRBV11-2, the J call TRBJ2-7; 10 bases agree with TRBD1. This CDR3 has 17 amino acids. The germline V gene has CDR1 SGHAT and CDR2 FQNNGV. With V trimmed by 5 bases and J by 5 bases, 15 bases remained unmatched. The CDR3 region is CASSHPAGGQGTHEQYL. The CDR3 bases are TGTGCCAGCAGCCACCCGGCGGGGGGACAGGGGACCCACGAGCAGTACTTA.

Of note for this clonotype: Possible read error: a much larger clone is one base away. The chain's CDR3 is CSVIGVGSYEQYF. In DNA, the CDR3 is TGCAGCGTTATTGGGGTGGGCTCCTACGAGCAGTACTTC. The chain carries TRBV20-1 and TRBJ2-7; D gene unclear. Germline-derived CDR1 and CDR2 are DFQATT and SNEGSKA (reference sequence). The length of the CDR3 is 13 residues.

Details on this clonotype: The junction does not match germline at one end; this may be a read error. CDR3 amino acids: CASSSQAGRKPGGLFF. The CDR3 coding sequence is TGTGCCAGCAGCTCCCAGGCGGGGCGGAAGCCCGGGGGGCTGTTTTTT. The chain combines TRBV7-8 with TRBJ2-2; the D gene is possibly TRBD2 (6 bases). This CDR3 spans 16 amino acids. Germline CDR1 SGHVS, CDR2 FQNEAQ.

The CDR3 DNA is TGTGCCAGCATGTGGAACGCTGGTTCCTACAATGAGCAGTTCTTC. Translated, it gives CASMWNAGSYNEQFF. This chain uses TRBV2 with TRBJ2-1, with D uncertain. Trimming shortened V by 7 bases and J by 1 base, and 14 bases separated the two germline ends. CDR3 size: 15 residues. Looked up from germline, CDR1 is SNHLY and CDR2 is FYNNEI.

In its sample, this clonotype was seen many times. The chain combines TRBV6-4 with TRBJ2-1; TRBD2 aligns across 7 bases. CDR3 length: 14 residues. The V gene's germline CDR1 is MRHNA and CDR2 SNTAGT. J lost 10 bases, V lost 4 bases, and 10 bases had no gene match. The CDR3 region is CASSVDAGDQEQFF. Here the CDR3 DNA reads TGTGCCAGCAGTGTAGATGCGGGAGATCAAGAGCAGTTCTTC.

This clonotype occurred many times. The genes are TRBV5-1 and TRBJ2-5; the D gene is possibly TRBD2 (6 bases). The CDR3 covers 12 residues. Germline lookup yields CDR1 SGHRS and CDR2 YFSETQ. V dropped 5 bases and J dropped 5 bases, with 10 bases sitting between them. The CDR3 spells CASRGGGETQYF. CDR3 in DNA: TGCGCCAGCAGGGGAGGAGGGGAGACCCAGTACTTC.

This clonotype occurred many times. This chain links TRBV5-1 with TRBJ1-4; TRBD1 agrees at 10 bases. Germline-derived CDR1 and CDR2 are SGHRS and YFSETQ. The length of the CDR3 is 14 residues. With 2 bases clipped from V and 8 bases from J, the junction kept 3 bases outside the gene matches. The CDR3 is CASSFGQGVEKLFF. The CDR3 DNA reads as TGCGCCAGCAGCTTTGGACAGGGGGTGGAAAAACTGTTTTTT.

This clonotype occurred a few times. The J gene is TRBJ2-7, the V gene TRBV3-1; 8 bases match TRBD1. The CDR3 spans 14 residues. V lost 5 bases and J lost 7; bases outside the gene matches: 10. Germline-derived CDR1 and CDR2 are LGHDT and YNNKEL (reference sequence). The CDR3 DNA reads as TGTGCCAGCAGCTCGTCGACAGGGGCGGAAGAGCAGTACTTC. Translation gives CASSSSTGAEEQYF.

This clonotype has only a few counts. The chain is built from TRBV9 and TRBJ2-5, with 11 bases that match TRBD1. Germline V gives CDR1 SGDLS, CDR2 YYNGEE. With 7 bases clipped from V and 3 bases from J, the junction kept 5 bases outside the gene matches. This CDR3 spans 14 amino acids. CDR3 amino acids: CASSGTGGKETQYF. The CDR3 DNA reads TGTGCCAGCTCCGGGACAGGGGGAAAAGAGACCCAGTACTTC.

In this sample, this clonotype turned up once. A much larger clonotype is one base distant, so this may be a read error. The chain carries TRBV10-3 and TRBJ2-7; tentative D call: TRBD2 (6 bases). Trimming pared 3 bases from V and 3 bases from J, leaving 15 bases between. Looked up from germline, CDR1 is ENHRY and CDR2 is SYGVKD. The CDR3 has 15 amino acids. The CDR3 bases are TGTGCCATCAGTGAATCACCGGGGGAAGTCTACGAGCAGTACTTC. Translation gives CAISESPGEVYEQYF.